What follows are 23 T cell receptor beta chains derived from one specimen sequenced in a study of cytomegalovirus exposure and HLA in healthy donors. PCR was performed using 60 Vbeta and 13 Jbeta primers. Here immunoSEQ multiplex PCR was the method, and the copy in TCRdb shows in-frame clones only, minus some. The table for this sample gives some 130,000 clones. Material for sequencing was PBMCs. Receptor source: a woman between 35 and 50 years old in good health and CMV-seropositive.

The genes are TRBV7-9 and TRBJ1-3, with TRBD1 as a possible D gene (5 bases). CDR1 and CDR2 from the germline V gene are SEHNR and FQNEAQ (reference sequence). V lost 5 bases to trimming and J lost 4 bases, with 15 bases between them. CDR3 length: 15 residues. The CDR3 nucleotides are TGTGCCAGCAGCGGATCCACGAGGACAGGAAACACCATATATTTT. Its translation: CASSGSTRTGNTIYF.

The V gene is TRBV27, the J gene TRBJ2-3; D ambiguous. The germline V and J ends were trimmed by 3 bases and 1 base, with 8 bases remaining between them. Germline V gene lookup returns CDR1 MNHEY and CDR2 SMNVEV (reference sequence). The length of the CDR3 is 14 residues. The CDR3 reads CASSLWAGTDTQYF. The CDR3 region has the DNA TGTGCCAGCAGTTTGTGGGCAGGCACAGATACGCAGTATTTT.

V and J are TRBV4-3 and TRBJ2-1; TRBD2 agrees at 10 bases. The CDR3 is made up of 16 amino acids. Per the germline V gene, CDR1 is LGHNA and CDR2 is YSLEER. The J segment lost 4 bases and the V segment lost 1 base, leaving 4 bases of the junction unmatched. The CDR3: CASSQGSSGGYNEQFF. Here the CDR3 DNA reads TGCGCCAGCAGCCAAGGGTCTAGCGGGGGATACAATGAGCAGTTCTTC.

The V gene is TRBV11-1, the J gene TRBJ1-1; 9 nucleotides line up with TRBD1. V shed 5 bases and J 3 bases; nucleotides not matched to a gene: 7. Per germline, CDR1 SGHAT and CDR2 FQDESV (reference sequence). The CDR3 is 15 amino acids. The DNA for the CDR3 is TGTGCCAGCAGCCCCCGGGACAGGGCGTACACTGAAGCTTTCTTT. This sequence encodes CASSPRDRAYTEAFF.

As to this clone: This sample also contains other DNA sequences that code for the same CDR3. V is TRBV6-1 and J is TRBJ1-2, with 8 bases matching TRBD1. V shed 4 bases, J shed 2 bases, and the junction held 6 bases outside the gene matches. Germline CDR1 is MNHNS and CDR2 is SASEGT. This CDR3 contains 15 residues. In nucleotides, the CDR3 is TGTGCCAGCAGTGTTGGACAGGGTAACAACTATGGCTACACCTTC. Its protein is CASSVGQGNNYGYTF.

This chain connects TRBV9 to TRBJ2-5, with 9 bases lining up with TRBD2. The J segment lost 1 base and the V segment lost 0 bases, leaving 4 bases of the junction unmatched. The length of the CDR3 is 16 residues. The germline CDR1 and CDR2 sequences are SGDLS and YYNGEE. CDR3 sequence (DNA): TGTGCCAGCAGCGTAGGGGCTAGCGGGATCCAAGAGACCCAGTACTTC. Amino acids: CASSVGASGIQETQYF. The full variable domain, rest sourced from reference TRBV9 and TRBJ2-5, is DSGVTQTPKHLITATGQRVTLRCSPRSGDLSVYWYQQSLDQGLQFLIQYYNGEERAKGNILERFSAQQFPDLHSELNLSSLELGDSALYFCASSVGASGIQETQYFGPGTRLLVL.

The chain combines TRBV19 with TRBJ2-7, with D possibly matching TRBD2 (6 bases). Trimming cost V 3 bases and J 1 base, with 10 bases left between them. The CDR3 has 14 residues. Germline CDR1 LNHDA, CDR2 SQIVND (reference sequence). Here the CDR3 reads CASSISGVSYEQYF. The CDR3 DNA reads TGTGCCAGTAGTATTTCGGGAGTTTCCTACGAGCAGTACTTC.

The J gene is TRBJ2-2, the V gene TRBV27; 9 bases are a match to TRBD1. CDR3 length: 15 residues. V lost 6 bases, J lost 3 bases, and 5 bases stayed unmatched. Germline CDR1 is MNHEY and CDR2 is SMNVEV (reference sequence). In DNA form, the CDR3 reads TGTGCCAGCAGGTTAGGGGACAGGGACACCGGGGAGCTGTTTTTT. It codes for CASRLGDRDTGELFF.

V gene TRBV29-1 combines with J gene TRBJ2-2, with D possibly matching TRBD1 (5 bases). The length of the CDR3 is 11 residues. CDR1 is SQVTM, CDR2 ANQGSEA, per germline. Trimming stripped 6 bases from V and 5 bases from J, with 7 bases between. The CDR3 DNA reads TGCAGCGTGACAGATACCGGGGAGCTGTTTTTT. Translated: CSVTDTGELFF.

The J gene is TRBJ2-7, the V gene TRBV7-2; tentative D call: TRBD2 (6 bases). The germline gives CDR1 SGHTA, CDR2 FQGNSA. This CDR3 contains 16 residues. The germline V and J ends were trimmed by 3 bases and 1 base, with 16 bases remaining between them. The CDR3 loop reads CASSFPGGAPSYEQYF. CDR3 nucleotides: TGTGCCAGCAGCTTTCCCGGCGGGGCCCCTTCCTACGAGCAGTACTTC.

The chain recombines TRBV5-6 with TRBJ2-7; D unclear. V was pared by 0 bases and J by 3 bases, with 22 bases between. Germline V gives CDR1 SGHDT, CDR2 YYEEEE. The CDR3 loop spans 18 amino acids. The CDR3 nucleotides read TGTGCCAGCAGCTTGGGGCCGAACTTGCGGTACGAATACTACGAGCAGTACTTC. Translation: CASSLGPNLRYEYYEQYF.

The chain joins TRBV10-3 to TRBJ2-7, with TRBD2 identical over 8 bases. CDR3 size: 16 residues. Germline V gives CDR1 ENHRY, CDR2 SYGVKD. V shed 2 bases, J shed 0 bases, and the junction held 6 bases outside the gene matches. The CDR3 sequence: CAISEGLAAISYEQYF. CDR3 nucleotides: TGTGCCATCAGTGAGGGACTAGCAGCGATCTCCTACGAGCAGTACTTC.

V is TRBV6-4 and J is TRBJ2-3, with 8 bases lining up with TRBD2. The CDR3 runs to 14 residues. Germline assignment: CDR1 MRHNA and CDR2 SNTAGT. The junction had 5 bases not matched to a gene; V was cut back by 4 bases and J by 5 bases. CDR3 sequence: CASSVGSGRDTQYF. CDR3 nucleotides: TGTGCCAGCAGTGTCGGGAGCGGGAGAGATACGCAGTATTTT.

V usage is TRBV5-1 and J usage is TRBJ2-3, with a tentative D call TRBD2 (6 bases). Trimming took off 0 bases at V and 0 bases at J, with 11 bases between the two ends. Looked up from germline, CDR1 is SGHRS and CDR2 is YFSETQ. This CDR3 is 16 amino acids long. The CDR3 region is CASSLEGSGSTDTQYF. The CDR3 region has the DNA TGCGCCAGCAGCTTGGAAGGTAGCGGAAGCACAGATACGCAGTATTTT. Filled out from reference TRBV5-1 and TRBJ2-3, the complete variable domain reads KAGVTQTPRYLIKTRGQQVTLSCSPISGHRSVSWYQQTPGQGLQFLFEYFSETQRNKGNFPGRFSGRQFSNSRSEMNVSTLELGDSALYLCASSLEGSGSTDTQYFGPGTRLTVL.

The chain has TRBV4-3 and TRBJ2-7, with 8 positions matching TRBD2. The length of the CDR3 is 17 residues. Germline-derived CDR1 and CDR2 are LGHNA and YSLEER. V lost 4 bases, J lost 4 bases, and 15 bases stayed unmatched. CDR3 protein: CASSLEAGAVDRYEQYF. CDR3 DNA sequence: TGCGCCAGCAGCCTCGAAGCGGGGGCAGTAGATAGATACGAGCAGTACTTC.

The J gene is TRBJ2-3, the V gene TRBV19, with a possible D match to TRBD2 (6 bases). CDR1 is LNHDA and CDR2 is SQIVND in the germline V gene (reference sequence). CDR3 length: 16 residues. Trimming removed 2 bases at V and 0 bases at J, with 12 bases between. CDR3 loop: CASSISTGLSTDTQYF. The DNA of the CDR3 is TGTGCCAGTAGTATATCCACGGGACTGAGCACAGATACGCAGTATTTT.

J is TRBJ1-4 and V is TRBV20-1, with 11 bases aligning to TRBD1. The CDR3 loop spans 11 amino acids. V lost 5 bases to trimming and J lost 10 bases; unmatched junction nucleotides: 0. Germline CDR1 is DFQATT and CDR2 is SNEGSKA (reference sequence). The CDR3 sequence is CSAGTGGKLFF. The CDR3, as DNA: TGCAGTGCTGGGACAGGGGGAAAACTGTTTTTT.

The genes are TRBV10-3 and TRBJ2-7; TRBD2 might be the D (6 bases). Germline V lookup: CDR1 ENHRY, CDR2 SYGVKD. V was trimmed by 11 bases and J by 7 bases, leaving 27 bases between them. The CDR3 has 15 amino acids. The CDR3: CAVGAGTLTYEEQYF. As DNA, the CDR3 is TGTGCCGTCGGGGCCGGGACTCTGACCTACGAGGAGCAGTACTTC.

The chain employs TRBV18 and TRBJ2-7; 8 bases align to TRBD2. From germline, CDR1 is KGHSH and CDR2 LQKENI. This CDR3 region has 17 residues. V lost 3 bases and J lost 3; bases outside the gene matches: 13. DNA for the CDR3: TGTGCCAGCTCACCCTCCCCAGGACTAGCCTCAGACTACGAGCAGTACTTC. Protein product: CASSPSPGLASDYEQYF.

The chain couples TRBV15 to TRBJ2-5, with 7 bases that match TRBD2. V gave up 0 bases and J gave up 4 bases; unmatched junction bases: 5. The CDR3 totals 15 residues. Germline CDR1 reads LNHNV; CDR2 reads YYDKDF (reference sequence). The CDR3: CATSRDTSDGETQYF. The CDR3 DNA reads TGTGCCACCAGCAGAGATACTAGCGACGGAGAGACCCAGTACTTC.

This chain joins TRBV11-2 and TRBJ1-2, with D unclear. Germline V gene data show CDR1 as SGHAT and CDR2 as FQNNGV. Between the trimmed V and J ends, which lost 1 base and 8 bases, there was a span of 17 bases. CDR3 size: 15 residues. Written as DNA, the CDR3 is TGTGCCAGCAGCTTAGGCGGCAGTATCGCGGGAGGCTACACCTTC. Its protein product is CASSLGGSIAGGYTF.

The chain recombines TRBV6-5 with TRBJ1-2; 11 positions agree with TRBD1. V was clipped by 0 bases and J by 8 bases; unmatched bases: 5. Germline-derived CDR1 and CDR2 are MNHEY and SVGAGI. The CDR3 totals 15 residues. The CDR3 reads CASSYSGTGGSGYTF. In DNA, the CDR3 is TGTGCCAGCAGTTACTCCGGGACAGGGGGAAGCGGCTACACCTTC.

The chain employs TRBV5-4 and TRBJ1-1; D is unclear. In germline, CDR1 is SGHNT, CDR2 YYREEE (reference sequence). The CDR3 totals 17 residues. The V end was cut by 5 bases, the J end by 2 bases, with 22 bases between. CDR3 coding DNA: TGTGCCAGCAGTGATGGACGAGGGAGTAGTCATAACACTGAAGCTTTCTTT. This gives the protein CASSDGRGSSHNTEAFF.